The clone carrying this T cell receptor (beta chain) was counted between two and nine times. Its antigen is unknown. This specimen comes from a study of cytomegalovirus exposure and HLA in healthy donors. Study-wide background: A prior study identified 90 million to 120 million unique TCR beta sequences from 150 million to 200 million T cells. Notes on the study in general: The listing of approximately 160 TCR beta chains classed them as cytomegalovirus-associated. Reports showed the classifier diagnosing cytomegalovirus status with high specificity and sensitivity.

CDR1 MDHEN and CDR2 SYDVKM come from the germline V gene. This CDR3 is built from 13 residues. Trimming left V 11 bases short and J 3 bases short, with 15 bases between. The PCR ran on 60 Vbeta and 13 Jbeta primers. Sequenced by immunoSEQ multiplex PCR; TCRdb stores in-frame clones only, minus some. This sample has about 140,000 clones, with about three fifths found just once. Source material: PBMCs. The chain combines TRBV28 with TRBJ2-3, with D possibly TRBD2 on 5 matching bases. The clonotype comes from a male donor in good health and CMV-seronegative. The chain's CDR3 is CAGRLPGTDTQYF. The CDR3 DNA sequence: TGTGCCGGCCGGCTCCCGGGGACAGATACGCAGTATTTT.